The clone carrying this T cell receptor beta chain was seen a handful of times. Its antigen is still unknown. Germline CDR1 reads ENHRY; CDR2 reads SYGVKD. This CDR3 is built from 12 residues. V was trimmed by 10 bases and J by 5 bases, leaving 11 bases between them. Cells sorted as Tregs were CD4+, CD25+ and CD127-/low. One entry per CDR3 protein, called by TCRdb with MiXCR from the 5' RACE reads. The sample includes about 9,100 distinct CDR3 sequences, less than 15% seen only once; the top ten take roughly 3.3%. Overall study findings and caveats: Tumor Tregs overlapped most with tumor, then blood, naive CD4+ cells.

The sequenced material came from Tregs sorted from blood. This sequence was found in a female donor with breast cancer. The chain carries TRBV10-3 and TRBJ2-2, with a weak D call TRBD2 (5 bases). The CDR3 region has the DNA TGTGCCACTAGCAAAGAGACCGGGGAGCTGTTTTTT. Its protein product is CATSKETGELFF.